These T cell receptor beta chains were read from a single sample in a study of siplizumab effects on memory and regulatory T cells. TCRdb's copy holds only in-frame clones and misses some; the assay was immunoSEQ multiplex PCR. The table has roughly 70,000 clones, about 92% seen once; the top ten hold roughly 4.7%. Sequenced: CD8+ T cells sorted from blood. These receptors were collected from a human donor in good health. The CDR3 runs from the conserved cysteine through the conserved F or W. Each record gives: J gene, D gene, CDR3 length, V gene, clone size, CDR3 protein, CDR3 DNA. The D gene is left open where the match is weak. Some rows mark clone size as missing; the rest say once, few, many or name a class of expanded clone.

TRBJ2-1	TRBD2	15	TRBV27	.	CASSPTSGGWNEQFF	TGTGCCAGCAGTCCGACTAGCGGGGGGTGGAATGAGCAGTTCTTC
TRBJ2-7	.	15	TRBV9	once	CASSSAERAGYEQYF	TGTGCCAGCAGCTCCGCGGAGAGGGCAGGTTACGAGCAGTACTTC
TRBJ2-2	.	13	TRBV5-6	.	CASSQSATGELFF	TGTGCCAGCAGCCAAAGTGCCACCGGGGAGCTGTTTTTT
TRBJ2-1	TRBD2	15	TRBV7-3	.	CASSPAGGTANEQFF	TGTGCCAGCAGTCCCGCGGGGGGGACCGCCAATGAGCAGTTCTTC
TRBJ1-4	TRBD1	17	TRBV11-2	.	CASSLGDREGWNEKLFF	TGTGCCAGCAGCTTAGGGGACAGGGAAGGATGGAATGAAAAACTGTTTTTT
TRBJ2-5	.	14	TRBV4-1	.	CASSQEGVGETQYF	TGCGCCAGCAGCCAGGAGGGAGTCGGGGAGACCCAGTACTTC
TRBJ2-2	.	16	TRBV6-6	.	CASSGDPLVLAWELFF	TGTGCCAGCAGTGGTGACCCACTAGTCCTAGCCTGGGAGCTGTTTTTT
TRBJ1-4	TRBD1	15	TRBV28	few	CASMTGQITNEKLFF	TGTGCCAGCATGACAGGGCAGATAACTAATGAAAAACTGTTTTTT
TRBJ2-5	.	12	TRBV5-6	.	CASSAGSETQYF	TGTGCCAGCAGCGCGGGCTCAGAGACCCAGTACTTC
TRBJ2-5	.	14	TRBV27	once	CASSFRRGGETQYF	TGTGCCAGCAGTTTTAGGCGGGGTGGTGAGACCCAGTACTTC
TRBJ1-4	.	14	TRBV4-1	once	CASSQDLSDGKLFF	TGCGCCAGCAGCCAAGATTTGTCAGACGGAAAGTTGTTTTTT
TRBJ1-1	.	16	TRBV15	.	CATSRDGTALNTEAFF	TGTGCCACCAGCAGAGATGGTACAGCCTTGAACACTGAAGCTTTCTTT
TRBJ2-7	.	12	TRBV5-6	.	CASSLPNYEQYF	TGTGCCAGCAGCCTCCCTAACTACGAGCAGTACTTC
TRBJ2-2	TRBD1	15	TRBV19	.	CASSLTGGAGGELFF	TGTGCCAGTAGTTTGACAGGGGGCGCGGGCGGGGAGCTGTTTTTT
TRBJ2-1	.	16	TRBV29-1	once	CSVGSNRDSSYNEQFF	TGCAGCGTCGGGAGTAATAGGGACAGCTCCTACAATGAGCAGTTCTTC
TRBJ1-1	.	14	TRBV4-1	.	CASSLWGENTEAFF	TGCGCCAGCAGCCTTTGGGGGGAGAACACTGAAGCTTTCTTT
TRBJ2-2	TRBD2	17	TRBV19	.	CASSIASGGLNTGELFF	TGTGCCAGTAGTATCGCTAGCGGGGGGCTTAACACCGGGGAGCTGTTTTTT
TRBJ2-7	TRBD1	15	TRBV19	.	CASSMAGDSSYEQYF	TGTGCCAGTAGTATGGCAGGGGACAGCTCCTACGAGCAGTACTTC
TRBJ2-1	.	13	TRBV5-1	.	CASSVGQYNEQFF	TGCGCCAGCAGCGTCGGACAGTACAATGAGCAGTTCTTC
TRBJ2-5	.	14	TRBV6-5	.	CASSPAMAQETQYF	TGTGCCAGCAGTCCCGCCATGGCTCAAGAGACCCAGTACTTC
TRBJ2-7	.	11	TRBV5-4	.	CASSLEAEQYF	TGTGCCAGCAGCCTGGAGGCCGAGCAGTACTTC
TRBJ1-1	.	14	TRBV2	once	CASSGRVSDTEAFF	TGTGCCAGCAGTGGAAGGGTGTCGGACACTGAAGCTTTCTTT
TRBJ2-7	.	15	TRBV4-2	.	CASSQEGGKNYEQYF	TGTGCCAGCAGCCAAGAAGGGGGGAAAAACTACGAGCAGTACTTC
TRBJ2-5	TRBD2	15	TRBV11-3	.	CASSLEAGVQETQYF	TGTGCCAGCAGCTTAGAGGCGGGGGTTCAAGAGACCCAGTACTTC
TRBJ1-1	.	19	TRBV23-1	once	CASSQGLPGTPPSNTEAFF	TGCGCCAGCAGTCAAGGATTACCCGGGACTCCCCCCTCGAACACTGAAGCTTTCTTT
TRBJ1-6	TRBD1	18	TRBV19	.	CASSIWGQEFSYNSPLHF	TGTGCCAGTAGTATTTGGGGACAGGAGTTCTCCTATAATTCACCCCTCCACTTT
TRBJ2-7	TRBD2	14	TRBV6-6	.	CASSRGDFSYEQYF	TGTGCCAGCAGCCGGGGGGACTTCTCCTACGAGCAGTACTTC
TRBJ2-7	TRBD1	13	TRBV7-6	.	CASSWGTAYEQYF	TGTGCCAGCAGCTGGGGGACAGCCTACGAGCAGTACTTC
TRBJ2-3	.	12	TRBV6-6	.	CASSQGGDTQYF	TGTGCCAGCAGTCAGGGAGGTGATACGCAGTATTTT
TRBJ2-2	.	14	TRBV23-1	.	CASSQSRHTGELFF	TGCGCCAGCAGTCAATCGAGGCACACCGGGGAGCTGTTTTTT